Below, 18 T cell receptor beta chains from the same sample are listed, as sequenced in a study of T cells in Graves' hyperthyroidism and ophthalmopathy. RNA transcripts provided the source from which TCR beta CDR3 regions were amplified. With the HTBI primer set, the TCR CDR3 went through a first round of RT-PCR. TCRdb reprocessed the multiplex PCR reads with MiXCR, giving one entry per CDR3 protein. The sample holds about 400,000 distinct CDR3 sequences, about 15% seen once. The sequencing input was blood. These receptors were taken from a woman aged 25 to 45 with Graves' ophthalmopathy.

Many counts were recorded for this clonotype. The chain recombines TRBV2 with TRBJ2-3, with TRBD2 identical over 12 bases. Germline V lookup: CDR1 SNHLY, CDR2 FYNNEI. The CDR3 sequence is 18 residues long. With V trimmed by 2 bases and J by 1 base, 7 bases remained unmatched. The DNA for the CDR3 is TGTGCCAGCAGTGAACGACTAGCGGGGGAACAGCGCACAGATACGCAGTATTTT. Translation: CASSERLAGEQRTDTQYF.

There are many counts of this clonotype. V usage is TRBV29-1 and J usage is TRBJ1-2; tentative D call: TRBD1 (6 bases). Germline-derived CDR1 and CDR2 are SQVTM and ANQGSEA. The CDR3 loop spans 13 amino acids. V was trimmed by 6 bases and J by 4 bases, leaving 15 bases between them. The CDR3 nucleotides are TGCAGCGTCCAAAGCGACAGGTTCTATGGCTACACCTTC. The encoded protein is CSVQSDRFYGYTF.

This clonotype was seen only a few times. The V and J genes are TRBV6-1 and TRBJ2-2; possible D gene TRBD2, 7 bases. V dropped 6 bases and J dropped 4 bases, with 18 bases sitting between them. Germline CDR1 MNHNS, CDR2 SASEGT. CDR3 size: 16 residues. The CDR3 nucleotides read TGTGCCAGCAGGCCTCCGGGGGGCTTAAGCACCGGGGAGCTGTTTTTT. Its protein is CASRPPGGLSTGELFF.

This clonotype was recorded many times. The chain carries TRBV3-1 and TRBJ1-4; D uncertain. The CDR3 loop spans 14 amino acids. CDR1 is LGHDT and CDR2 is YNNKEL in the germline V gene (reference sequence). Trimming left V 5 bases short and J 7 bases short, with 14 bases between. DNA of the CDR3: TGTGCCAGCAGCTACACCCATCGGGGTGAAAAACTGTTTTTT. This sequence encodes CASSYTHRGEKLFF.

V and J are TRBV5-6 and TRBJ1-1; possibly TRBD1 for D (5 bases). Germline lookup yields CDR1 SGHDT and CDR2 YYEEEE. Trimming left V 3 bases short and J 8 bases short, with 11 bases between. CDR3 length equals 12 residues. For the CDR3, the DNA is TGTGCCAGCAGCTGGGGACTCTCCGAAGCTTTCTTT. The encoded protein is CASSWGLSEAFF.

This chain links TRBV19 with TRBJ1-5; D might be TRBD1 (5 bases). V was trimmed by 1 base and J by 3 bases, leaving 10 bases between them. CDR3 size: 15 residues. The germline gives CDR1 LNHDA, CDR2 SQIVND (reference sequence). The CDR3 DNA is TGTGCCAGTAGTATAGCGGGGGAAGTCAATCAGCCCCAGCATTTT. Its protein is CASSIAGEVNQPQHF.

This clonotype was recorded at least ten times. The rearrangement joins TRBV18 to TRBJ1-5, with D unclear. The CDR3 totals 15 residues. Trimming removed 2 bases at V and 3 bases at J, with 11 bases between. Per the germline V gene, CDR1 is KGHSH and CDR2 is LQKENI. In nucleotides, the CDR3 is TGTGCCAGCTCACCAGCACACATAGACAATCAGCCCCAGCATTTT. This sequence encodes CASSPAHIDNQPQHF.

This clonotype was seen more than once but under ten times. The chain is built from TRBV19 and TRBJ2-2; D is ambiguous. V shed 2 bases and J shed 0 bases, with 7 bases lying between them. This CDR3 comprises 15 residues. Per germline, CDR1 LNHDA and CDR2 SQIVND (reference sequence). Here the CDR3 reads CASSIPDTNTGELFF. The DNA of the CDR3 is TGTGCCAGTAGTATACCCGACACGAACACCGGGGAGCTGTTTTTT.

The chain is built from TRBV2 and TRBJ2-5, with 7 bases aligning to TRBD2. Germline-derived CDR1 and CDR2 are SNHLY and FYNNEI. J gave up 4 bases and V 6 bases, and 5 bases lay outside the gene matches. The CDR3 consists of 13 residues. Written as DNA, the CDR3 is TGTGCCAGCAGCGCGGGAGAATTAGAGACCCAGTACTTC. It is translated as CASSAGELETQYF. Complete variable domain (other parts from reference TRBV2 and TRBJ2-5): EPEVTQTPSHQVTQMGQEVILRCVPISNHLYFYWYRQILGQKVEFLVSFYNNEISEKSEIFDDQFSVERPDGSNFTLKIRSTKLEDSAMYFCASSAGELETQYFGPGTRLLVL.

This clonotype was observed many times. This chain's CDR3 is CASSQLGGGTEAFF. In DNA, the CDR3 is TGTGCCAGCAGTCAACTAGGGGGCGGCACTGAAGCTTTCTTT. V is TRBV2 and J is TRBJ1-1; 7 bases align to TRBD1. Germline CDR1 and CDR2: SNHLY and FYNNEI. With V trimmed by 5 bases and J by 4 bases, 7 bases remained unmatched. The CDR3 consists of 14 residues.

This clonotype was observed many times. The rearrangement uses TRBV28 and TRBJ2-1, with TRBD1 as a possible D gene (6 bases). The CDR3 covers 14 residues. CDR1 is MDHEN and CDR2 is SYDVKM in the germline V gene. The ends were cut back, 6 bases at V and 7 bases at J, with 16 bases in the middle. The CDR3 loop reads CASSSTGNGNEQFF. The CDR3 nucleotides read TGTGCCAGCAGCTCCACAGGGAACGGGAATGAGCAGTTCTTC.

In DNA, the CDR3 is TGTGCCAGTAGTACGGCAGGGGTTTTTGATACGCAGTATTTT. It specifies CASSTAGVFDTQYF. The gene calls are TRBV19 and TRBJ2-3; weak D call: TRBD1 (6 bases). The germline V gene encodes CDR1 LNHDA and CDR2 SQIVND (reference sequence). The CDR3 has 14 residues. V shed 4 bases and J shed 6 bases, with 14 bases lying between them.

This clonotype was seen ten or more times. This sequence joins TRBV6-2 or TRBV6-3 and TRBJ1-5; D is unresolved. This CDR3 region has 12 residues. Germline V gene data show CDR1 as MNHEY and CDR2 as SVGEGT. V was trimmed by 6 bases and J by 6 bases, leaving 9 bases between them. CDR3 in amino acids: CASSPVTQPQHF. The DNA of the CDR3 is TGTGCCAGCAGCCCCGTCACTCAGCCCCAGCATTTT.

The chain uses TRBV3-1 and TRBJ2-7; 7 bases match TRBD2. The germline CDR1 and CDR2 sequences are LGHDT and YNNKEL (reference sequence). The CDR3 sequence is 15 residues long. The J segment lost 0 bases and the V segment lost 0 bases, leaving 2 bases of the junction unmatched. The CDR3 DNA follows: TGTGCCAGCAGCCAAGACCAGCGGGGCTCCTACGAGCAGTACTTC. Translated, it gives CASSQDQRGSYEQYF.

Many counts were recorded for this clonotype. The chain couples TRBV30 to TRBJ1-5; 11 bases are a match to TRBD1. Germline V lookup: CDR1 GTSNPN, CDR2 SVGIG (reference sequence). Losses at the gene ends were 1 base for V and 4 bases for J; bases not matched to a gene: 12. This CDR3 has 18 residues. This CDR3 is CAWSAARGTGGGNQPQHF. CDR3 nucleotide sequence: TGTGCCTGGAGTGCAGCGAGGGGGACAGGGGGTGGAAATCAGCCCCAGCATTTT.

This clonotype was seen many times. This chain uses TRBV7-2 with TRBJ2-1; 10 nucleotides align to TRBD2. The J segment lost 4 bases and the V segment lost 3 bases, leaving 6 bases of the junction unmatched. This CDR3 region has 16 residues. Germline lookup yields CDR1 SGHTA and CDR2 FQGNSA. The DNA of the CDR3 is TGTGCCAGCAGCTTTAGCGGACTAGCGGATTACAATGAGCAGTTCTTC. It specifies CASSFSGLADYNEQFF.

This clonotype has a count of ten or more. This chain uses TRBV7-8 with TRBJ2-2; D remains unclear. V shed 1 base and J shed 13 bases, with 22 bases lying between them. The germline V gene encodes CDR1 SGHVS and CDR2 FQNEAQ. The length of the CDR3 is 16 residues. The CDR3 reads CASSLVVQTAVQGLFF. Here the CDR3 DNA reads TGTGCCAGCAGCTTAGTTGTACAGACGGCCGTTCAAGGGCTGTTTTTT.

This clonotype was recorded at least ten times. V and J are TRBV6-1 and TRBJ1-5, with D perhaps matching TRBD1 (5 bases). CDR1 and CDR2 (germline): MNHNS, SASEGT. The CDR3 covers 16 residues. V shed 6 bases and J shed 1 base, with 16 bases lying between them. The CDR3 DNA follows: TGTGCCAGCAGCCCTCATCCCGGGACGAGCAATCAGCCCCAGCATTTT. Residues: CASSPHPGTSNQPQHF.